This T cell receptor (beta chain) was retrieved from a study of vaccination effects on CD4 cells after COVID-19 (dated 2022 in TCRdb). In terms of the full investigation: Post-vaccine samples across the study were collected a median of 72 days after the second dose, with a range of 14 to 241. SARS-CoV-2 spike-specific CD4+ TCR repertoires were compared before and after mRNA vaccination in COVID-19 convalescent patients and in infection-naive vaccine recipients. Altogether, over 9 COVID-19 convalescent patients and a few SARS-CoV-2-naive healthy vaccine recipients made up the full study. Cultures from other donors in the study were sequenced using the Oncomine TCR Beta short-read assay on an Illumina iSeq 100. Overall study outcomes, separate from this receptor: Marked clonal contraction was observed in both infection-induced and vaccine-induced clones at late post-vaccination timepoints, consistent with waning T cell responses. Limitations of the study were the small number of convalescent patients and the absence of early post-infection timepoints. Among healthy vaccine recipients, nearly all vaccine-induced clones were SARS-CoV-2 mono-reactive, and only 1 of 255 was cross-reactive with common cold coronaviruses.

The CDR3 sequence holds 16 residues, the cysteine and phenylalanine included. The only DNA kept is the CDR3, 48 bases in frame from the first base. Trimming takes 6 bases from V and 4 bases from J, and the germline ends sit 21 bases apart. In the ViraFEST assay, PBMC were stimulated with viral peptide pools, and TCR sequencing was then used to find antigen-specific CD4+ T cell clonotypes based on their expansion. After approximately eleven days of culture, CD4+ T cells were isolated with the EasySep CD4+ T cell isolation kit. Two doses of either the BNT162b2 or the mRNA-1273 mRNA SARS-CoV-2 vaccine were administered to participants. None of the healthy vaccine recipients had a prior SARS-CoV-2 infection, which was confirmed by nucleocapsid antibody tests that came back negative both before and after vaccination. Some 2 million PBMC per well were cultured in IMDM with about 4.5% human AB serum, around 9.1 IU/ml IL-2 and gentamicin, plus 10 ug/ml peptides. Half of the culture medium was replaced with fresh IL-2-containing medium on days 3 and 7. Unless noted otherwise, every peptide stimulation condition was grown in triplicate wells. PBMC were separated from whole blood using Ficoll-Paque Plus gradient centrifugation and were then either cryopreserved at -140C or used fresh. Overlapping peptide pools spanned the spike proteins of SARS-CoV-2 and the common cold coronaviruses HCoV-NL63, HCoV-OC43 and HCoV-229E. Genomic DNA was extracted from cultured CD4+ T cells with the QIAamp micro DNA kit.

Note on this clone: It lacks a known antigen. No base quality information exists; no much larger clone differs at one position.

Receptor amplification or capture employed the immunoSEQ multiplex PCR assay. DNA from the cultured and isolated CD4+ T cells underwent TCR beta CDR3 sequencing. As for the original processing: Non-productive TCR sequences were discarded, and reads were trimmed to the CDR3 region, with only CDR3s of 7 or more amino acids retained. Antigen-specific clonotypes were identified using the MANAFEST web app by comparison of expansion in peptide wells against reference cultures. To be called positive, a clone needed expansion at FDR<0.05 compared with the reference and with all other wells, an odds ratio greater than 5, and a frequency greater than 0.1% in two replicate wells. A clonotype was called cross-reactive if it was significantly expanded both in SARS-CoV-2 spike wells and in at least one common cold coronavirus spike condition. CDR3 similarity was assessed by Levenshtein distance with the stringdist R package, and unrooted trees were built with ape in R 3.6.1. In its TCRdb copy, this immuneACCESS table keeps in-frame sequences only and misses some clones. Where compared with another copy, unresolved V genes explain less than half of these, and the others have no known cause. V, J and clone size are those of that table, while D and trimming were read from the DNA. This sample lists approximately 28,000 clones; roughly 80% were detected once. The ten largest clones take up 5.5% to 7.5% of the sample.

The receptor was derived from a human donor who received a COVID-19 vaccine. Some clones in this sample may be carry-over from other donors' samples. The material sequenced was CD4+ T cells from PBMCs cultured with SARS-CoV-2 spike peptides, taken after COVID-19 vaccination. The label giving this sample's cell subset or site can be read as: SARS-CoV-2 spike overlapping peptide pool stimulation. The chain uses TRBV23-1 and TRBJ1-2; TRBD1 could be the D gene, as 5 bases match. TRBV23-1 is filed as an ORF, its function uncertain. The CDR3 in this case is CASSLDLRDRLYGYTF. The sequenced DNA: TGCGCCAGCAGCCTAGACCTACGGGACCGCCTCTATGGCTACACCTTC.